The clone carrying this TCR beta chain was observed a single time. The antigen is unknown. Trimming cost V 2 bases and J 3 bases, with 12 bases left between them. Per germline, CDR1 SGHRS and CDR2 YFSETQ. The CDR3 is 14 residues long. The sample originates from a study of cytomegalovirus exposure and HLA in healthy donors. Study-wide results and caveats: A later analysis linked a missense variant in DCLRE1C to the trimming of TCR beta V and J genes.

Vbeta (60) and Jbeta (13) primers were used in the PCR. Profiled with immunoSEQ multiplex PCR; TCRdb holds only in-frame clones, not every one. The sample has fewer than 250,000 clones, around 67% seen once. The gene calls are TRBV5-1 and TRBJ2-7, with a weak D call TRBD2 (6 bases). What was sequenced was PBMCs. The sequence was obtained from a woman in her twenties or thirties in good health and CMV-seropositive. The CDR3 is CASSFRRDLYEQYF. CDR3 DNA: TGCGCCAGCAGCTTTAGGCGGGATCTCTACGAGCAGTACTTC.